This record concerns one T cell receptor beta chain sequence. The sample comes from a study of T cell changes during pregnancy in multiple sclerosis. Sequencing was performed with immunoSEQ multiplex PCR; in TCRdb, only in-frame clones are kept and a portion is missing. In the table there are about 87,000 clones, 90% to 95% of which are singletons. The CDR3 is made up of 17 amino acids. Germline loops: CDR1 SGHRS, CDR2 YFSETQ. V was pared by 6 bases and J by 0 bases, with 19 bases between. The sample consisted of peripheral blood, taken in the third trimester of pregnancy. V usage is TRBV5-1 and J usage is TRBJ1-3; D ambiguous. This TCR derives from a female donor in good health, enrolled as a control in a pregnancy study. This CDR3 reads CASNPGGVGSSGNTIYF. Here the CDR3 DNA reads TGCGCCAGCAACCCCGGAGGAGTGGGTAGCTCTGGAAACACCATATATTTT.